These T cell receptor beta chains were read from a single sample in a study of CD8+ T cells in alopecia areata. Method: immunoSEQ multiplex PCR; TCRdb's copy keeps in-frame clones and lacks some. The sample lists over 200,000 clones; around 62% were seen once. The material sequenced was CD4+ T cells sorted from blood, taken at week 0. Receptors were obtained from a human donor with alopecia areata. Both conserved end residues are part of each CDR3. The D gene is left open where the match is weak. Rows may omit the clone size; those that give it use once, few, many or a size class.

d_gene	abundance	v_gene	len	j_gene	CDR3aa	CDR3nt
.	.	TRBV2	15	TRBJ2-7	CASRDLTPPDYEQYF	TGTGCCAGCAGAGATTTGACCCCTCCAGACTACGAGCAGTACTTC
.	few	TRBV29-1	14	TRBJ2-5	CSVERGYQEMTQYF	TGCAGCGTTGAAAGGGGATACCAAGAGATGACCCAGTACTTC
.	few	TRBV25-1	12	TRBJ1-2	CASSVAYYGYTF	TGTGCCAGCAGTGTGGCTTACTATGGCTACACCTTC
.	.	TRBV30	14	TRBJ2-6	CAWSEVTGANVLTF	TGTGCCTGGAGCGAGGTAACCGGGGCCAACGTCCTGACTTTC
.	.	TRBV29-1	15	TRBJ2-5	CSSSWGNRAQETQYF	TGCAGCTCTTCATGGGGGAACCGGGCCCAGGAGACCCAGTACTTC
TRBD2	.	TRBV30	15	TRBJ2-3	CAWSATSGKFDTQYF	TGTGCCTGGAGTGCCACTAGCGGGAAGTTCGATACGCAGTATTTT
.	few	TRBV30	14	TRBJ2-1	CAWTGRNYYNEQFF	TGTGCCTGGACGGGGCGAAATTATTACAATGAGCAGTTCTTC
.	.	TRBV9	12	TRBJ2-1	CASSVIGNEQFF	TGTGCCAGCAGCGTGATCGGGAATGAGCAGTTCTTC
TRBD2	.	TRBV19	16	TRBJ2-1	CASSHIGASGSNEQFF	TGTGCCAGTAGCCACATAGGGGCTAGCGGGAGCAATGAGCAGTTCTTC
.	.	TRBV30	11	TRBJ1-2	CAWSVSVGYTF	TGTGCCTGGAGTGTATCAGTTGGCTACACCTTC
.	.	TRBV11-2	12	TRBJ2-1	CASNIGDNEQFF	TGTGCCAGCAACATCGGGGACAATGAGCAGTTCTTC
.	few	TRBV30	14	TRBJ2-2	CAWRSGPNTGELFF	TGTGCCTGGAGAAGCGGGCCGAACACCGGGGAGCTGTTTTTT
.	.	TRBV29-1	13	TRBJ1-1	CSGRVGDNTEAFF	TGCAGCGGAAGGGTTGGAGATAACACTGAAGCTTTCTTT
.	.	TRBV6-5	12	TRBJ2-1	CASSSRSGEQFF	TGTGCCAGCAGCTCCCGGTCAGGTGAGCAGTTCTTC
.	few	TRBV11-3	16	TRBJ2-1	CASSLRSPSPNNEQFF	TGTGCCAGCAGCTTAAGGTCCCCCAGCCCCAACAATGAGCAGTTCTTC
TRBD1	few	TRBV7-9	14	TRBJ2-5	CASSRDSSGETQYF	TGTGCCAGCAGCCGGGACAGCTCGGGGGAGACCCAGTACTTC
.	.	TRBV13	13	TRBJ2-7	CASSGPGTYEQYF	TGTGCCAGCAGCGGACCGGGGACCTACGAGCAGTACTTC
.	few	TRBV29-1	15	TRBJ2-2	CSVVTGNADTGELFF	TGCAGCGTTGTTACAGGGAATGCGGACACCGGGGAGCTGTTTTTT
.	.	TRBV7-7	13	TRBJ1-1	CASSLSGDTEAFF	TGTGCTAGCAGCTTGTCCGGGGACACTGAAGCTTTCTTT
.	.	TRBV5-1	14	TRBJ2-7	CASSPRPGSDEQYF	TGCGCCAGCAGCCCAAGACCAGGAAGCGACGAGCAGTACTTC